These 10 T cell receptor beta chains came from one sample sequenced in a study of cytomegalovirus exposure and HLA in healthy donors. Researchers ran the PCR with 60 Vbeta and 13 Jbeta primers. Libraries were prepared by immunoSEQ multiplex PCR; TCRdb keeps only in-frame clonotypes and omits some of them. Here the sample spans 150,000 or so clones, more than 70% being singletons. The sample comprised PBMCs. These TCRs come from a man in his forties or fifties in good health and CMV-seronegative.

This sequence joins TRBV5-1 and TRBJ2-6; 9 bases are a match to TRBD2. V lost 0 bases, J lost 0 bases, and 13 bases stayed unmatched. The CDR3 consists of 21 residues. The V gene's germline CDR1 is SGHRS and CDR2 YFSETQ. As DNA, the CDR3 is TGCGCCAGCAGCTTGGCAAGAACTAGCGGGCCCTCCTACTCTGGGGCCAACGTCCTGACTTTC. It yields the protein CASSLARTSGPSYSGANVLTF.

CDR3 loop: CASSLAGTGRKAFF. Here the CDR3 DNA reads TGCGCCAGCAGCTTGGCCGGGACAGGGAGAAAAGCTTTCTTT. The V and J genes are TRBV5-1 and TRBJ1-1; 9 bases are shared with TRBD1. The CDR3 is 14 residues long. Germline V lookup: CDR1 SGHRS, CDR2 YFSETQ. The junction had 6 bases not matched to a gene; V was cut back by 0 bases and J by 9 bases.

The rearrangement links TRBV27 to TRBJ2-7; 7 bases agree with TRBD2. This CDR3 has 15 amino acids. Per germline, CDR1 MNHEY and CDR2 SMNVEV (reference sequence). Trimming removed 3 bases from V and 3 bases from J; junction bases left unmatched: 8. The CDR3 nucleotides read TGTGCCAGCAGTTTTAATAGAGCGGGGAGCTACGAGCAGTACTTC. Its protein is CASSFNRAGSYEQYF.

This clone appeared a few times. The chain combines TRBV6-1 with TRBJ1-5; TRBD1 aligns across 10 bases. Per the germline V gene, CDR1 is MNHNS and CDR2 is SASEGT. The V segment lost 8 bases and the J segment 7 bases; nucleotides outside the gene matches: 5. The CDR3 has 13 residues. CDR3 protein: CASSDRGRQPQHF. Written as DNA, the CDR3 is TGTGCCAGCTCTGACAGGGGGCGACAGCCCCAGCATTTT.

The chain has TRBV27 and TRBJ2-7; D unresolved. V lost 6 bases and J 7 bases, leaving 19 bases between the germline ends. Germline V CDR1 and CDR2: MNHEY, SMNVEV (reference sequence). The CDR3 is 14 residues long. The CDR3 reads CASSLRLGYVEQYF. For the CDR3, the DNA is TGTGCCAGCAGCCTCCGATTGGGCTACGTAGAGCAGTACTTC.

This chain links TRBV11-3 with TRBJ2-7; TRBD2 aligns across 9 bases. This CDR3 region has 15 residues. The trim removed 1 base at V and 5 bases at J, leaving 6 bases unmatched. CDR1 is SGHNT and CDR2 is YENEEA in the germline V gene. CDR3 amino acids: CASSLGLAVTHEQYF. The CDR3 nucleotides read TGTGCCAGCAGCTTAGGACTAGCGGTTACCCACGAGCAGTACTTC.

This rearrangement joins TRBV7-2 to TRBJ1-2; 9 nucleotides align to TRBD1. The trim removed 5 bases at V and 2 bases at J, leaving 6 bases unmatched. Germline V gene data show CDR1 as SGHTA and CDR2 as FQGNSA. The CDR3 runs to 15 residues. The CDR3 loop is CASSLGQGQNYGYTF. The CDR3 nucleotides are TGTGCCAGCAGCCTCGGACAGGGGCAGAACTATGGCTACACCTTC.

The genes are TRBV7-3 and TRBJ1-2; 9 bases are a match to TRBD1. Germline V CDR1 and CDR2: SGHTA, FQGTGA. This CDR3 has 13 residues. The J segment lost 8 bases and the V segment lost 6 bases, leaving 7 bases of the junction unmatched. The CDR3 nucleotides read TGTGCCAGCAGAATAGGGACAGGGCAAGGCTACACCTTC. Translated: CASRIGTGQGYTF.

J is TRBJ2-3 and V is TRBV7-8; TRBD2 matches 11 bases. Looked up from germline, CDR1 is SGHVS and CDR2 is FQNEAQ. With V trimmed by 5 bases and J by 3 bases, 4 bases remained unmatched. This CDR3 contains 15 residues. CDR3 sequence: CASSLWTSGTDTQYF. CDR3 nucleotides: TGTGCCAGCAGCCTCTGGACTAGCGGGACAGATACGCAGTATTTT.

This clone occurred a few times. Other DNA sequences in this specimen translate into the identical CDR3. V and J are TRBV5-1 and TRBJ2-1; 7 nucleotides match TRBD2. The CDR3 is 14 amino acids. Trimming at V came to 3 bases and at J to 4 bases, leaving 4 bases not matched to a gene. The germline CDR1 and CDR2 sequences are SGHRS and YFSETQ. CDR3 amino acids: CASSSSGGYNEQFF. CDR3 DNA sequence: TGCGCCAGCAGCTCCTCCGGGGGGTACAATGAGCAGTTCTTC.